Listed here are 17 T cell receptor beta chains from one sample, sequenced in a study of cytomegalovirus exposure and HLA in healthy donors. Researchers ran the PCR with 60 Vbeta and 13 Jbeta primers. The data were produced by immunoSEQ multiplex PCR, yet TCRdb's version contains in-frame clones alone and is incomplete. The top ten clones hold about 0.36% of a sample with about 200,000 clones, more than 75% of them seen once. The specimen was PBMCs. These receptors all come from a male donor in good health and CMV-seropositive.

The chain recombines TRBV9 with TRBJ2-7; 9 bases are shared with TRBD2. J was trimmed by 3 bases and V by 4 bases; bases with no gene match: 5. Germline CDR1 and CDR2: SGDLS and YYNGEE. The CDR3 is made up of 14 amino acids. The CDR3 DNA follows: TGTGCCAGCAGCCCCCGTAGCGGGAGCTACGAGCAGTACTTC. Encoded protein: CASSPRSGSYEQYF.

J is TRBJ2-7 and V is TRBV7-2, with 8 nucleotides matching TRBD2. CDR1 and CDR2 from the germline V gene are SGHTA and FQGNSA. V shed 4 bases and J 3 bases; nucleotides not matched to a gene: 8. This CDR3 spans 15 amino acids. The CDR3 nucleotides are TGTGCCAGCAGCTCCCGAGCGGGAGTCCGCTACGAGCAGTACTTC. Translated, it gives CASSSRAGVRYEQYF.

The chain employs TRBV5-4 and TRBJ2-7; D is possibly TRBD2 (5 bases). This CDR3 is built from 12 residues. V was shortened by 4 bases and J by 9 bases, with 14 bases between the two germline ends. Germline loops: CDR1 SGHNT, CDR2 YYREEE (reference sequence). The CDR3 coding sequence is TGTGCCAGCAGCACCGAAACGGGAAGGCAGTACTTC. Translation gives CASSTETGRQYF.

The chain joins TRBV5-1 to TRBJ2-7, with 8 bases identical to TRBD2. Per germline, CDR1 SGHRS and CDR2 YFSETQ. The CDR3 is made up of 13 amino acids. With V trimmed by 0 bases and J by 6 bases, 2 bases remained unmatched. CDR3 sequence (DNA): TGCGCCAGCAGCTTGGCGGGGGGGCCCGAGCAGTACTTC. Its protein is CASSLAGGPEQYF.

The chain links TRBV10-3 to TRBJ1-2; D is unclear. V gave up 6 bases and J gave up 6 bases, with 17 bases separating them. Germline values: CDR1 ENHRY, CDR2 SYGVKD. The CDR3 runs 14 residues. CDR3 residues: CAIRPRPEEDGYTF. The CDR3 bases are TGTGCCATCAGGCCCCGGCCCGAAGAGGATGGCTACACCTTC.

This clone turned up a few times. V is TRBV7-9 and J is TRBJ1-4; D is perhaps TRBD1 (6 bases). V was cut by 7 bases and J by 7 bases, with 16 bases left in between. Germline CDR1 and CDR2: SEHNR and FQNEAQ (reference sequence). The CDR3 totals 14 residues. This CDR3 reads CASTPGGRGEKLFF. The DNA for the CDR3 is TGTGCCAGCACCCCGGGCGGCAGGGGTGAAAAACTGTTTTTT. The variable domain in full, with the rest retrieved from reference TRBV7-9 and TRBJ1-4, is DTGVSQNPRHKITKRGQNVTFRCDPISEHNRLYWYRQTLGQGPEFLTYFQNEAQLEKSRLLSDRFSAERPKGSFSTLEIQRTEQGDSAMYLCASTPGGRGEKLFFGSGTQLSVL.

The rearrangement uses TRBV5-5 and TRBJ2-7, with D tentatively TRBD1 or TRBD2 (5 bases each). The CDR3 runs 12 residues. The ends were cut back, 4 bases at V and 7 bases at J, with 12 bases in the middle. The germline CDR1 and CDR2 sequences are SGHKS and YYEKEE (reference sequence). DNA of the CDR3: TGTGCCAGCAGCGTGGACACGGGGGAGCAGTACTTC. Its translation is CASSVDTGEQYF.

The DNA of the CDR3 is TGTGCCAGCAGCTTGTCAGCGGGAGGGCGGGAGCAGTTCTTC. The encoded protein is CASSLSAGGREQFF. This chain uses TRBV11-2 with TRBJ2-1; 10 bases line up with TRBD2. The CDR3 contains 14 residues. The V gene end was trimmed by 3 bases and the J gene end by 10 bases; junction bases not matched to a gene: 6. Germline CDR1 and CDR2: SGHAT and FQNNGV.

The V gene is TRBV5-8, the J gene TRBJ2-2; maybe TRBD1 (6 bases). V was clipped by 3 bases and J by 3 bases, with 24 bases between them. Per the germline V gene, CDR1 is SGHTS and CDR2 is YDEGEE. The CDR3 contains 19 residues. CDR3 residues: CASSSEYRAASAYTGELFF. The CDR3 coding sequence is TGTGCCAGCAGCTCCGAATACAGGGCAGCCAGCGCCTACACCGGGGAGCTGTTTTTT.

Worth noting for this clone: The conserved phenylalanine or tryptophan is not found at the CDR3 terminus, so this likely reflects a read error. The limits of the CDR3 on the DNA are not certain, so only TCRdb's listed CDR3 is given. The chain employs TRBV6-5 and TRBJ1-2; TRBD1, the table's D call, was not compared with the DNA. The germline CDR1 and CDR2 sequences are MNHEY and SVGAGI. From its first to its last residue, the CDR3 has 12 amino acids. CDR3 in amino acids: CASSSPGAHSAL.

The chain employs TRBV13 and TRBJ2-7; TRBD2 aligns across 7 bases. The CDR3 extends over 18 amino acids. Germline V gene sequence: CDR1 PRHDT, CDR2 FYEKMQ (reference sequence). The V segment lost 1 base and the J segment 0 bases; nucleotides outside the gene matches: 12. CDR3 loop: CASSLESSGLESSYEQYF. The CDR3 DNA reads TGTGCCAGCAGCTTAGAGAGTAGCGGGCTGGAAAGCTCCTACGAGCAGTACTTC.

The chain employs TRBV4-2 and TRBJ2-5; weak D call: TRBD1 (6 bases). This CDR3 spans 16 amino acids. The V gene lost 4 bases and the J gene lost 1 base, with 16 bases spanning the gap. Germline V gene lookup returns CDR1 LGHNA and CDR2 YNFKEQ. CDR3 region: CASSPIYGQFQETQYF. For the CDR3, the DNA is TGTGCCAGCAGCCCCATTTACGGACAGTTCCAAGAGACCCAGTACTTC.

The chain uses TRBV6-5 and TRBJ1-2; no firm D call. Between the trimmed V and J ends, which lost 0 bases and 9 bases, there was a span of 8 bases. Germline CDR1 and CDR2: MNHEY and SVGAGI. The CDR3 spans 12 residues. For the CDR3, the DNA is TGTGCCAGCAGTTACTCCGACAATCGCTACACCTTC. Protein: CASSYSDNRYTF.

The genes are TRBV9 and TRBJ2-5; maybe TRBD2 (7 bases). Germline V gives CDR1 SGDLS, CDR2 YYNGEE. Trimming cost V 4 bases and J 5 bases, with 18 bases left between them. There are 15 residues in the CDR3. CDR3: CASSKGGVDGETQYF. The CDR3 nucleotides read TGTGCCAGCAGCAAAGGGGGGGTGGACGGGGAGACCCAGTACTTC.

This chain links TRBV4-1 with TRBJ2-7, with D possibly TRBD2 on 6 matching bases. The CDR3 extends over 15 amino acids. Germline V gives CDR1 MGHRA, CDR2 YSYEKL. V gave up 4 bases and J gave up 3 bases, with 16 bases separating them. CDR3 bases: TGCGCCAGCAGCCCCTGGGAACGGGGGTTCTACGAGCAGTACTTC. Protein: CASSPWERGFYEQYF.

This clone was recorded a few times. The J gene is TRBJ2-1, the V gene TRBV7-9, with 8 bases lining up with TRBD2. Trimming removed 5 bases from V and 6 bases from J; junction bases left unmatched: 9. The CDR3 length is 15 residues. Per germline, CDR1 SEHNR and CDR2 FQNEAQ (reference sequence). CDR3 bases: TGTGCCAGCAGCCCCTCGGGGGGGGCCCTCAATGAGCAGTTCTTC. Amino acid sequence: CASSPSGGALNEQFF.

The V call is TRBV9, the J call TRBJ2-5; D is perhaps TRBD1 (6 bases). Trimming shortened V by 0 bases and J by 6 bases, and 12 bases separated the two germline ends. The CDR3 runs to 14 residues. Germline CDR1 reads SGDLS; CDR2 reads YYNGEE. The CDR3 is CASSVEPGQKTQYF. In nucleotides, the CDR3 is TGTGCCAGCAGCGTAGAACCGGGACAAAAGACCCAGTACTTC. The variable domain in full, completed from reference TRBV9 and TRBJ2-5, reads DSGVTQTPKHLITATGQRVTLRCSPRSGDLSVYWYQQSLDQGLQFLIQYYNGEERAKGNILERFSAQQFPDLHSELNLSSLELGDSALYFCASSVEPGQKTQYFGPGTRLLVL.